This T cell receptor beta chain appears in the sequencing data of a study of blood T cells in healthy people across ages. Whole-study context: Template switching retrieved approximately one barcoded beta molecule for each two T cells.

CDR3 length equals 14 residues. Germline lookup yields CDR1 MNHNS and CDR2 SASEGT. The ends lost 4 bases at V and 11 bases at J; junction bases unmatched: 12. Together with a sample-barcoded 5' primer, a J-beta primer mix was included in a second PCR lasting roughly 6 to 12 cycles. A 12-random-nucleotide template-switch adaptor tagged each cDNA molecule. TCRdb itself ran the 5' RACE reads through MiXCR, one entry per CDR3 protein. The sample has some 370,000 distinct CDR3 sequences, roughly half seen once. There were healthy Caucasian individuals from Russia, aged 6 to 90, serving as donors. Isolating PBMCs gave at least 6 million of these cells per sample. This clonotype was seen just once.

The origin of this receptor is a man between 60 and 75 years old in good health. The sequencing input was blood. This chain uses TRBV6-1 with TRBJ2-5; 8 bases match TRBD1. The CDR3 protein is CASSGETGVWEQYF. The CDR3 DNA reads TGTGCCAGCAGTGGAGAGACAGGGGTCTGGGAGCAGTACTTC.